This entry is about one T cell receptor (beta chain). The V gene end was trimmed by 4 bases and the J gene end by 1 base; junction bases not matched to a gene: 3. The CDR3 contains 14 residues. Germline CDR1 is LNHDA and CDR2 is SQIVND (reference sequence). Study processing details: Scientists estimated how many nucleated cells there were by amplifying reference gene primers. Profiled with immunoSEQ multiplex PCR; TCRdb holds only in-frame clones, not every one. V and J calls and clone size are those listed in that table; D and trimming were worked out from the DNA. The sample shows about 210,000 clones, about 86% of them seen only once. These data come from a study of blood T cell repertoires in COVID-19. Study-level background: The analysed material was cDNA or gDNA that came from T cells, B-cell-depleted T cells, or PBMCs.

The clonotype originates from a man between 50 and 59 years old with active or convalescent COVID-19. The source material was peripheral blood. The rearrangement uses TRBV19 and TRBJ2-5; 7 bases align to TRBD1. The CDR3 DNA reads as TGTGCCAGTAGTACCACAGGGGTCCAAGAGACCCAGTACTTC. It codes for CASSTTGVQETQYF.